Below are 25 T cell receptor beta chains sequenced from a single sample in a study of blood T cell repertoires in COVID-19. Method: immunoSEQ multiplex PCR; TCRdb's copy keeps in-frame clones and lacks some. The sample consists of about 52,000 clones, 70% to 85% of them appearing once. The sample was peripheral blood. The source of these receptors is a man older than 75 with COVID-19, enrolled during active disease.

CDR3 nucleotides: TGTGCCAGCAGCCTCTCGGGACAGCCTAACACTGAAGCTTTCTTT. Translating gives CASSLSGQPNTEAFF. The V call is TRBV3-1 (or the pseudogene TRBV3-2), the J call TRBJ1-1; the match to TRBD1 covers 7 bases. Per the germline V gene, CDR1 is LGHDT and CDR2 is YNNKEL (reference sequence). V dropped 4 bases and J dropped 2; count of bases not matched to a gene: 7. The CDR3 sequence is 15 residues long.

This clone was counted a few times. The chain employs TRBV3-1 (or the pseudogene TRBV3-2) and TRBJ1-1; D is ambiguous. Germline V gene lookup returns CDR1 LGHDT and CDR2 YNNKEL (reference sequence). The CDR3 is made up of 14 amino acids. Trimming removed 0 bases from V and 1 base from J, with 6 bases in between. CDR3 bases: TGTGCCAGCAGCCAAGAGGGAGGGAACACTGAAGCTTTCTTT. Translating gives CASSQEGGNTEAFF.

The V call is TRBV6-5, the J call TRBJ2-1; D not certain. The CDR3 loop spans 13 amino acids. CDR1 is MNHEY, CDR2 SVGAGI, per germline. Trimming cost V 4 bases and J 9 bases, with 13 bases left between them. CDR3 amino acids: CASSSYSSGEQFF. CDR3 DNA: TGTGCCAGCAGTTCGTACTCTTCTGGTGAGCAGTTCTTC.

The gene calls are TRBV9 and TRBJ2-1; 9 bases fit TRBD1. V gave up 4 bases and J gave up 3 bases; unmatched junction bases: 5. Germline V CDR1 and CDR2: SGDLS, YYNGEE. There are 15 residues in the CDR3. The CDR3 DNA reads TGTGCCAGCAGCCCCGGGACAGGGATCTACAATGAGCAGTTCTTC. Translating gives CASSPGTGIYNEQFF. Looking up the rest from reference TRBV9 and TRBJ2-1 gives the full variable domain: DSGVTQTPKHLITATGQRVTLRCSPRSGDLSVYWYQQSLDQGLQFLIQYYNGEERAKGNILERFSAQQFPDLHSELNLSSLELGDSALYFCASSPGTGIYNEQFFGPGTRLTVL.

This chain connects TRBV5-1 to TRBJ2-6; 7 positions agree with TRBD2. The V gene's germline CDR1 is SGHRS and CDR2 YFSETQ. This CDR3 has 18 residues. With V trimmed by 1 base and J by 0 bases, 7 bases remained unmatched. This chain's CDR3 is CASSLRSSGSSGANVLTF. As DNA, the CDR3 is TGCGCCAGCAGCTTGAGGTCTAGCGGATCCTCTGGGGCCAACGTCCTGACTTTC.

The chain carries TRBV7-2 and TRBJ2-5; weak D call: TRBD2 (6 bases). Between the trimmed V and J ends, which lost 8 bases and 9 bases, there was a span of 28 bases. This CDR3 has 16 amino acids. Germline V gene sequence: CDR1 SGHTA, CDR2 FQGNSA. The CDR3 DNA reads as TGTGCCAGCTCCAACCAGCCCCTGGGCGGGCGCGGGGCCCAGTACTTC. Its protein product is CASSNQPLGGRGAQYF.

This clone showed up just a few times. The J gene is TRBJ2-2, the V gene TRBV6-2 or TRBV6-3; 10 bases align to TRBD1. The V gene's germline CDR1 is MNHEY and CDR2 SVGEGT. The junction had 0 bases not matched to a gene; V was cut back by 2 bases and J by 0 bases. There are 16 residues in the CDR3. This chain's CDR3 is CASSYGQGANTGELFF. In nucleotides, the CDR3 is TGTGCCAGCAGTTACGGACAGGGGGCGAACACCGGGGAGCTGTTTTTT.

The J gene is TRBJ2-5, the V gene TRBV30; 12 nucleotides align to TRBD1. J gave up 4 bases and V 2 bases, and 5 bases lay outside the gene matches. The CDR3 sequence is 15 residues long. Germline-derived CDR1 and CDR2 are GTSNPN and SVGIG (reference sequence). CDR3: CAWSKRDRGLETQYF. The CDR3 DNA reads TGTGCCTGGAGTAAGAGGGACAGGGGGCTAGAGACCCAGTACTTC.

This sequence joins TRBV29-1 and TRBJ2-3, with a tentative D call TRBD1 (5 bases). The V end lost 1 base, the J end lost 4 bases, and 12 bases lay between the germline ends. This CDR3 spans 14 amino acids. The germline gives CDR1 SQVTM, CDR2 ANQGSEA. The DNA for the CDR3 is TGCAGCGTTGAAGCAGGGAACGGCGCAGATACGCAGTATTTT. The encoded protein is CSVEAGNGADTQYF.

The chain is built from TRBV4-3 and TRBJ1-3, with a tentative D call TRBD1 (5 bases). The CDR3 consists of 16 residues. CDR1 and CDR2 from the germline V gene are LGHNA and YSLEER. V lost 1 base to trimming and J lost 0 bases, with 10 bases between them. The chain's CDR3 is CASSQGRVDSGNTIYF. CDR3 in DNA: TGCGCCAGCAGCCAAGGCAGGGTAGACTCTGGAAACACCATATATTTT.

This sequence joins TRBV10-1 and TRBJ1-1; D possibly corresponds to TRBD1 (6 bases). V was pared by 4 bases and J by 4 bases, with 10 bases between. From germline, CDR1 is WNHNN and CDR2 SYGVQD (reference sequence). The CDR3 sequence is 13 residues long. CDR3 protein: CASSAKGGTEAFF. The CDR3 region has the DNA TGCGCCAGCAGTGCGAAAGGGGGCACTGAAGCTTTCTTT.

There are a few counts of this clone. The chain has TRBV6-5 and TRBJ1-5; D ambiguous. The germline V gene encodes CDR1 MNHEY and CDR2 SVGAGI. V gave up 6 bases and J gave up 7 bases, with 13 bases separating them. This CDR3 contains 13 residues. The CDR3 bases are TGTGCCAGCAGCCCCGTGGGCGAGCAGCCCCAGCATTTT. Its translation: CASSPVGEQPQHF.

The chain couples TRBV2 to TRBJ2-5, with D tentatively TRBD1 (6 bases). The CDR3 runs to 15 residues. Germline CDR1 SNHLY, CDR2 FYNNEI. The ends were cut back, 4 bases at V and 3 bases at J, with 15 bases in the middle. This chain's CDR3 is CASSGRQGREETQYF. The DNA for the CDR3 is TGTGCCAGCAGTGGGAGGCAGGGGAGAGAAGAGACCCAGTACTTC.

The V gene is TRBV29-1, the J gene TRBJ1-2; 7 bases are a match to TRBD1. Germline V lookup: CDR1 SQVTM, CDR2 ANQGSEA. The CDR3 is 12 amino acids. J lost 7 bases, V lost 2 bases, and 4 bases had no gene match. Here the CDR3 reads CSVESDRVGYTF. The CDR3 DNA is TGCAGCGTTGAATCCGACAGGGTTGGCTACACCTTC.

The chain recombines TRBV18 with TRBJ1-2; D ambiguous. The CDR3 is 14 amino acids. Germline CDR1 and CDR2: KGHSH and LQKENI. V was clipped by 2 bases and J by 8 bases, with 15 bases between them. The CDR3 DNA reads as TGTGCCAGCTCACCAGGTCGGGATGGGGAAGGCTACACCTTC. Translating gives CASSPGRDGEGYTF.

This chain links TRBV4-3 with TRBJ2-4, with D possibly TRBD1 on 5 matching bases. V was clipped by 0 bases and J by 1 base, with 22 bases between them. The CDR3 sequence is 20 residues long. Germline CDR1 and CDR2: LGHNA and YSLEER. CDR3 sequence (DNA): TGCGCCAGCAGCCAAGAAGGCCCCGGCGCAGGGTTGATCGCCAAAAACATTCAGTACTTC. The encoded protein is CASSQEGPGAGLIAKNIQYF.

This clone was detected only a few times. This chain links TRBV7-2 with TRBJ1-3, with D perhaps TRBD1 (6 bases). The germline CDR1 and CDR2 sequences are SGHTA and FQGNSA. With 5 bases removed from V and 0 bases from J, the gap between germline ends came to 11 bases. The CDR3 spans 15 residues. CDR3 region: CASSEQGSSGNTIYF. The CDR3 DNA is TGTGCCAGCAGCGAACAGGGCAGCTCTGGAAACACCATATATTTT.

V and J are TRBV5-1 and TRBJ2-1, with 10 bases lining up with TRBD1. The CDR3 spans 14 residues. V trimming: 4 bases; J trimming: 5 bases; junction bases outside the gene matches: 3. The germline CDR1 and CDR2 sequences are SGHRS and YFSETQ. The CDR3 spells CASSPGTGDNEQFF. CDR3 nucleotide sequence: TGCGCCAGCAGCCCCGGGACAGGGGACAATGAGCAGTTCTTC.

The J gene is TRBJ1-1, the V gene TRBV9; unclear D gene. Trimming shortened V by 0 bases and J by 0 bases, and 12 bases separated the two germline ends. The CDR3 is made up of 16 amino acids. Germline assignment: CDR1 SGDLS and CDR2 YYNGEE. CDR3 sequence: CASSVGATLMNTEAFF. In DNA, the CDR3 is TGTGCCAGCAGCGTAGGTGCGACTCTGATGAACACTGAAGCTTTCTTT. The full variable domain, completed using reference TRBV9 and TRBJ1-1, is DSGVTQTPKHLITATGQRVTLRCSPRSGDLSVYWYQQSLDQGLQFLIQYYNGEERAKGNILERFSAQQFPDLHSELNLSSLELGDSALYFCASSVGATLMNTEAFFGQGTRLTVV.

V is TRBV5-4 and J is TRBJ2-3, with 8 bases lining up with TRBD1. J gave up 6 bases and V 2 bases, and 8 bases lay outside the gene matches. Germline CDR1 is SGHNT and CDR2 is YYREEE (reference sequence). The CDR3 spans 15 residues. The CDR3 DNA is TGTGCCAGCAGCTTAAGAACAGGGGGGCGGGATACGCAGTATTTT. This translates into CASSLRTGGRDTQYF.

The CDR3 DNA follows: TGTGCCAGCAGCCGAGACTACGAGCAGTACTTC. This encodes CASSRDYEQYF. V gene TRBV7-9 combines with J gene TRBJ2-7; D is unclear. The CDR3 sequence is 11 residues long. Trimming removed 5 bases from V and 3 bases from J, with 5 bases in between. CDR1 is SEHNR and CDR2 is FQNEAQ in the germline V gene (reference sequence).

The rearrangement links TRBV7-8 to TRBJ1-5; unclear D gene. The CDR3 extends over 15 amino acids. The V end was cut by 3 bases, the J end by 5 bases, with 14 bases between. Germline V gene data show CDR1 as SGHVS and CDR2 as FQNEAQ. The CDR3 nucleotides are TGTGCCAGCAGCTTGGGAGGCCCTGTCGATCAGCCCCAGCATTTT. Its protein product is CASSLGGPVDQPQHF.

The V gene is TRBV19, the J gene TRBJ1-4; D unresolved. The germline V gene encodes CDR1 LNHDA and CDR2 SQIVND (reference sequence). This CDR3 is built from 16 residues. Deletions cut 1 base from V and 0 bases from J, with 9 bases between. In nucleotides, the CDR3 is TGTGCCAGTAGTATAGGTACAGCAGCAACTAATGAAAAACTGTTTTTT. It specifies CASSIGTAATNEKLFF. Full variable domain (missing parts from reference TRBV19 and TRBJ1-4): DGGITQSPKYLFRKEGQNVTLSCEQNLNHDAMYWYRQDPGQGLRLIYYSQIVNDFQKGDIAEGYSVSREKKESFPLTVTSAQKNPTAFYLCASSIGTAATNEKLFFGSGTQLSVL.

The chain carries TRBV9 and TRBJ2-2; 10 bases agree with TRBD2. The germline V gene encodes CDR1 SGDLS and CDR2 YYNGEE. This CDR3 is 16 amino acids long. Trimming took 4 bases from V and 1 from J; bases not matched to a gene: 4. The CDR3 nucleotides are TGTGCCAGCAGCCCGTGGACTAGCGGGAACACCGGGGAGCTGTTTTTT. Residues: CASSPWTSGNTGELFF.

This rearrangement joins TRBV24-1 to TRBJ2-1; D is uncertain. V was cut by 1 base and J by 12 bases, with 24 bases left in between. Germline CDR1 is KGHDR and CDR2 is SFDVKD. There are 17 residues in the CDR3. The CDR3 coding sequence is TGTGCCACCAGTGATTTAGATCCTGACATCTTCCCCGATGGGCAGTTCTTC. This encodes CATSDLDPDIFPDGQFF.